The clone carrying this T cell receptor (beta chain) was detected a few times. What it binds is not known. Germline CDR1 is SGHRS and CDR2 is YFSETQ. V lost 4 bases and J lost 8, with 15 bases in between. The CDR3 runs 13 residues. The PCR employed 60 Vbeta primers together with 13 Jbeta primers. The method was immunoSEQ multiplex PCR; TCRdb's version includes in-frame clones alone and lacks a portion of them. This sample yields about 63,000 clones, of which around 80% are seen a single time; around 25% belongs to the top ten. This sample was included in a study of cytomegalovirus exposure and HLA in healthy donors. Study information: An early release of data contained 70 million to 95 million unique TCRs, which came from HLA-typed donors.

Overall study results and limits: TRBV6-2, TRBV6-3 and some other V segments were excluded as indistinguishable. One variant, a missense change in DCLRE1C, was linked in a later analysis to TCR beta V- and J-gene trimming. Later analysis revealed greater clonal expansion in HLA-associated TCR beta chains than in equally common others.

The sample comprised PBMCs. This sequence joins TRBV5-1 and TRBJ1-2; maybe TRBD1 (5 bases). This TCR came from a middle-aged woman in good health and CMV-seropositive. CDR3: CASSPDTVKGYTF. DNA of the CDR3: TGCGCCAGCAGCCCGGACACGGTAAAAGGCTACACCTTC.